This T cell receptor (beta chain) was recorded in a study of shared T cell receptors in the human thymus. TCRdb's table, derived via immunoSEQ multiplex PCR, lists solely in-frame clones and lacks some. The repertoire holds about 660,000 clones, with around 87% as singletons. Germline V CDR1 and CDR2: SGHNT, YYREEE (reference sequence). The CDR3 totals 15 residues. V gave up 0 bases and J gave up 2 bases, with 12 bases separating them. The same data also went into a second study, on human thymus T cells. As reported in that work: Samples came from healthy Finnish infants during open corrective cardiac surgery. Resections from corrective heart surgery provided thymus tissue. What appeared biased in thymic and blood repertoires was the usage of V and J genes. Overlap was high between thymic repertoires from unrelated individuals, as reported in related research.

The clonotype originates from a boy younger than two with a congenital heart defect. Sequenced sample: thymocytes. The V gene is TRBV5-4, the J gene TRBJ2-7; D possibly corresponds to TRBD2 (5 bases). The chain's CDR3 is CASSLESPTTYEQYF. The CDR3, as DNA: TGTGCCAGCAGCTTGGAGAGCCCGACTACCTACGAGCAGTACTTC. Together with reference TRBV5-4 and TRBJ2-7, the CDR3 gives the full variable domain: ETGVTQSPTHLIKTRGQQVTLRCSSQSGHNTVSWYQQALGQGPQFIFQYYREEENGRGNFPPRFSGLQFPNYSSELNVNALELDDSALYLCASSLESPTTYEQYFGPGTRLTVT.